This T cell receptor beta chain was retrieved from a study of blood T cells in healthy people across ages. Trimming took 4 bases from V and 4 from J; bases not matched to a gene: 4. CDR3 size: 15 residues. Germline lookup yields CDR1 LGHDT and CDR2 YNNKEL (reference sequence). Alongside a J-beta primer mix, a sample-barcoded 5' primer served in a second PCR lasting 7 to 11 cycles. TCRdb ran MiXCR on the 5' RACE reads and lists one entry per CDR3 protein. The table includes 730,000 or so distinct CDR3 sequences, around two fifths detected once. The chain couples TRBV3-1 to TRBJ2-3; 11 bases are a match to TRBD2. The sequencing sample was made of blood. The TCR originated in a man older than 75 in good health. Written as DNA, the CDR3 is TGTGCCAGCAGCCTGACTAGCGGGAATGCAGATACGCAGTATTTT. Its protein is CASSLTSGNADTQYF.